This TCR beta chain is from a study of blood T cell repertoires in COVID-19. Study members were between about 18 and 100 years old and lived in 25 or so US regions. Produced via immunoSEQ multiplex PCR; TCRdb's table is partial and in-frame only. The repertoire holds some 250,000 clones, with under 95% as singletons. The V segment lost 1 base and the J segment 4 bases; nucleotides outside the gene matches: 11. CDR1 and CDR2 (germline): SGHTA, FQGNSA. This CDR3 has 17 amino acids. This receptor was taken from a woman aged 40 to 50 with acute COVID-19. Sequences were obtained from PBMCs or T cells enriched from blood (not recorded which). V is TRBV7-2 and J is TRBJ2-7; TRBD2 agrees at 9 bases. For the CDR3, the DNA is TGTGCCAGCAGCTTAGGGGCTAGCGGGATTATCCTATACGAGCAGTACTTC. It encodes CASSLGASGIILYEQYF.